This is a list of T cell receptor beta chains from one sample in a study of shared clonotypes between healthy human individuals. Sequencing was performed with immunoSEQ multiplex PCR; in TCRdb, only in-frame clones are kept and a portion is missing. The data contain 1,500,000 or so clones, roughly 98.5% of them singletons. The sequenced sample consisted of naive CD4+ T cells sorted from blood. The receptor set was obtained from a man in his thirties or forties in good health. Both conserved end residues are part of each CDR3. The order of the fields is V gene, clone size, CDR3 length, D gene, J gene, CDR3 protein, CDR3 DNA. The D gene is left open where the match is weak. Only some rows state a clone size, as once, few, many or a class for expanded clones.

TRBV11-3	.	15	TRBD1	TRBJ2-3	CASSLGQGGTDTQYF	TGTGCCAGCAGCTTGGGACAGGGGGGCACAGATACGCAGTATTTT
TRBV7-9	.	16	TRBD2	TRBJ2-3	CASSLGLADSTDTQYF	TGTGCCAGCAGCTTGGGACTAGCGGATAGCACAGATACGCAGTATTTT
TRBV4-3	.	14	.	TRBJ2-1	CASSPQWNLDEQFF	TGCGCCAGCAGCCCCCAGTGGAACCTGGATGAGCAGTTCTTC
TRBV7-2	.	13	TRBD2	TRBJ2-7	CASGLAAGSEQYF	TGTGCCAGCGGACTAGCGGCGGGTTCCGAGCAGTACTTC
TRBV19	.	15	.	TRBJ2-5	CASRGAKKAQETQYF	TGTGCCAGCAGAGGGGCGAAGAAGGCGCAAGAGACCCAGTACTTC
TRBV9	.	19	TRBD2	TRBJ2-1	CASSPPPGRTSETYNEQFF	TGTGCCAGCAGCCCTCCTCCTGGGAGGACTAGCGAGACCTACAATGAGCAGTTCTTC
TRBV18	.	16	TRBD1	TRBJ2-7	CASSPFSGQGVGEQYF	TGTGCCAGCTCACCATTCTCAGGACAGGGGGTTGGGGAGCAGTACTTC
TRBV18	.	16	TRBD1	TRBJ2-2	CASSRNWQGATGELFF	TGTGCCAGCTCACGAAACTGGCAGGGGGCCACCGGGGAGCTGTTTTTT
TRBV7-2	.	14	.	TRBJ2-4	CASSPSPVQDIQYF	TGTGCCAGCAGCCCCAGCCCCGTTCAGGACATTCAGTACTTC
TRBV11-2	.	17	.	TRBJ2-5	CASSQIQQDPGGETQYF	TGTGCCAGCAGCCAAATCCAACAGGACCCGGGTGGGGAGACCCAGTACTTC
TRBV5-1	once	14	.	TRBJ2-2	CASSGSTRPGELFF	TGCGCCAGCAGCGGGTCGACTAGGCCCGGGGAGCTGTTTTTT
TRBV6-6	once	14	.	TRBJ1-2	CASSYPGQLHGYTF	TGTGCCAGCAGTTACCCGGGACAATTGCATGGCTACACCTTC
TRBV30	.	11	.	TRBJ2-1	CAWTTGTLQFF	TGTGCCTGGACAACCGGGACCCTTCAGTTCTTC
TRBV6-5	.	16	TRBD2	TRBJ2-1	CASSYSDLAGRNEQFF	TGTGCCAGCAGTTACTCGGATCTAGCGGGAAGGAATGAGCAGTTCTTC
TRBV7-9	.	13	.	TRBJ1-2	CASRHRVEDGYTF	TGTGCCAGCAGACACAGGGTTGAAGATGGCTACACCTTC
TRBV4-2	.	14	.	TRBJ2-3	CATQRGSATDTQYF	TGTGCCACCCAAAGGGGGAGCGCCACAGATACGCAGTATTTT
TRBV5-6	.	14	.	TRBJ2-4	CASSFGLAKNIQYF	TGTGCCAGCAGCTTCGGTCTAGCCAAAAACATTCAGTACTTC
TRBV5-4	.	15	TRBD2	TRBJ2-1	CASSLAGGLRNEQFF	TGTGCCAGCAGCCTAGCGGGAGGACTGAGGAATGAGCAGTTCTTC
TRBV5-1	.	15	.	TRBJ2-1	CASSLGQFSYNEQFF	TGCGCCAGCAGCTTGGGACAGTTCTCCTACAATGAGCAGTTCTTC
TRBV28	.	15	TRBD1	TRBJ1-5	CASRSRQGINQPQHF	TGTGCCAGCAGAAGCCGACAGGGCATCAATCAGCCCCAGCATTTT
TRBV19	.	14	TRBD1	TRBJ1-4	CASSRQGPNEKLFF	TGTGCCAGTAGTAGACAGGGGCCAAATGAAAAACTGTTTTTT
TRBV6-1	.	15	.	TRBJ1-2	CASSEAALIIYGYTF	TGTGCCAGCAGTGAAGCGGCCCTAATAATATATGGCTACACCTTC
TRBV11-2	.	16	TRBD1	TRBJ2-5	CASSPGQGRLQETQYF	TGTGCCAGCAGCCCGGGACAGGGGCGACTACAAGAGACCCAGTACTTC
TRBV11-3	once	16	TRBD1	TRBJ2-1	CASSLDKGTGVDEQFF	TGTGCCAGCAGCTTAGATAAAGGGACAGGGGTCGATGAGCAGTTCTTC
TRBV6-1	.	16	.	TRBJ1-1	CASSEITGPLNTEAFF	TGTGCCAGCAGTGAGATAACGGGACCGTTGAACACTGAAGCTTTCTTT
TRBV28	.	13	.	TRBJ2-6	CASLDGGANVLTF	TGTGCCAGCTTGGACGGGGGGGCCAACGTCCTGACTTTC
TRBV4-3	.	14	.	TRBJ2-3	CASSQDVRTDTQYF	TGCGCCAGCAGCCAAGACGTCCGCACAGATACGCAGTATTTT
TRBV29-1	once	13	TRBD1	TRBJ1-1	CSVYRGPDTEAFF	TGCAGCGTTTATAGGGGGCCCGACACTGAAGCTTTCTTT
TRBV5-1	.	13	TRBD2	TRBJ2-1	CASRLAGYNEQFF	TGCGCCAGCCGTCTAGCGGGATACAATGAGCAGTTCTTC
TRBV7-7	.	14	.	TRBJ2-1	CASSPQSSYNEQFF	TGTGCCAGCAGCCCCCAAAGCTCCTACAATGAGCAGTTCTTC
TRBV29-1	.	13	.	TRBJ1-1	CSVEVGMNTEAFF	TGCAGCGTTGAAGTAGGGATGAACACTGAAGCTTTCTTT
TRBV10-3	.	13	.	TRBJ2-2	CAISDPATGELFF	TGTGCCATCAGTGACCCCGCCACCGGGGAGCTGTTTTTT
TRBV5-6	.	15	.	TRBJ1-1	CASSAGTKRNTEAFF	TGTGCCAGCAGCGCCGGGACGAAAAGGAACACTGAAGCTTTCTTT
TRBV5-1	.	16	.	TRBJ2-7	CASSLVLGGSSYEQYF	TGCGCCAGCAGCTTGGTTTTAGGGGGGAGCTCCTACGAGCAGTACTTC
TRBV18	once	14	.	TRBJ2-4	CASSGGSTKNIQYF	TGTGCCAGCTCCGGAGGCTCCACGAAAAACATTCAGTACTTC
TRBV5-4	.	15	.	TRBJ1-1	CASSLEPGVNTEAFF	TGTGCCAGCAGCTTGGAGCCAGGGGTGAACACTGAAGCTTTCTTT
TRBV5-1	.	13	.	TRBJ2-2	CASSLETTGELFF	TGCGCCAGCAGCTTGGAAACCACCGGGGAGCTGTTTTTT